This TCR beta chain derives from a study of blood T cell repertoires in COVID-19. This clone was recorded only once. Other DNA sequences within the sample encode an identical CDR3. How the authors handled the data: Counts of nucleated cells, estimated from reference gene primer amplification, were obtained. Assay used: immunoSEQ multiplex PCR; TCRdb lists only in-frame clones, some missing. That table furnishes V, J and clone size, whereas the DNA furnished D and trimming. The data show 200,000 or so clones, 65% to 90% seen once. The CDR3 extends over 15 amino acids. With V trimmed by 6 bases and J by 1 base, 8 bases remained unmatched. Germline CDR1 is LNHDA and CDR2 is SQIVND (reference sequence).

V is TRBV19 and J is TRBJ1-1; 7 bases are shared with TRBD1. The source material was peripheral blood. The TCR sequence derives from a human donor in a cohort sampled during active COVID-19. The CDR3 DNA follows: TGTGCCAGTAGCATCTCGGGGACAGCGAACACTGAAGCTTTCTTT. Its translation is CASSISGTANTEAFF.